This T cell receptor (beta chain) was identified in a study of OX40 agonist ivuxolimab in advanced cancers. Study at large: Prior checkpoint blockade (anti-PD-1, anti-PD-L1 or anti-CTLA-4) was permitted; around 37% had it. A partial response was reached by three patients: one with hepatocellular carcinoma and two with cutaneous melanoma.

This clone came up a few times. A history of autoimmune disease or systemic immunosuppression excluded patients. The investigators sampled blood at baseline, at cycle 4 day 1, and at cycle 7 day 1. Germline V CDR1 and CDR2: PRHDT, FYEKMQ (reference sequence). Losses at the gene ends were 5 bases for V and 3 bases for J; bases not matched to a gene: 6. The length of the CDR3 is 16 residues. TCRdb's table, derived via immunoSEQ multiplex PCR, lists solely in-frame clones and lacks some. Among some 35,000 clones listed, roughly 80% were seen once. This specimen consisted of CD4+ or CD8+ T cells sorted from blood, obtained in a trial of the OX40 agonist ivuxolimab. The receptor was derived from an adult with an advanced solid tumor such as melanoma, head and neck, liver or kidney cancer. This chain links TRBV13 with TRBJ2-1, with 11 bases fitting TRBD2. CDR3 sequence: CASSIGLAGIYNEQFF. The CDR3 region has the DNA TGTGCCAGCAGCATCGGACTAGCGGGTATCTACAATGAGCAGTTCTTC.